Listed here are 10 T cell receptor beta chains from one sample, sequenced in a study of shared clonotypes between healthy human individuals. CD8 cells regarded as naive lacked CD45RO, were positively chosen for CCR7, and omitted terminally differentiated effector memory CD45RA+ cells. Clones were sequenced by immunoSEQ multiplex PCR, and TCRdb holds only the in-frame ones, with some missing. This sample has a few hundred thousand clones, with around 95% found just once. Sequenced material: naive CD8+ T cells sorted from blood. The receptors here all came from a young woman in good health.

The chain recombines TRBV10-1 with TRBJ2-2; D possibly corresponds to TRBD1 (5 bases). V was clipped by 3 bases and J by 10 bases, with 12 bases between them. CDR3 length: 13 residues. The germline V gene has CDR1 WNHNN and CDR2 SYGVQD (reference sequence). This CDR3 reads CASSDLGHPELFF. CDR3 nucleotide sequence: TGCGCCAGCAGTGATCTCGGACACCCGGAGCTGTTTTTT.

J is TRBJ2-7 and V is TRBV13; possibly TRBD1 or TRBD2 for D (5 bases each). Germline V gives CDR1 PRHDT, CDR2 FYEKMQ (reference sequence). Trimming shortened V by 5 bases and J by 2 bases, and 10 bases separated the two germline ends. The CDR3 length is 13 residues. CDR3 loop: CASSRDGPYEQYF. CDR3 sequence (DNA): TGTGCCAGCAGCAGGGACGGCCCCTACGAGCAGTACTTC.

The V and J genes are TRBV12-5 and TRBJ2-1, with 9 bases aligning to TRBD2. This CDR3 has 15 residues. V was pared by 3 bases and J by 7 bases, with 7 bases of the junction left unmatched. The germline gives CDR1 LGHNT, CDR2 FRNRAP. CDR3 protein: CASGLAGGSGNEQFF. The CDR3 coding sequence is TGTGCTAGTGGTTTAGCGGGAGGTTCCGGGAATGAGCAGTTCTTC. Full variable domain (missing parts from reference TRBV12-5 and TRBJ2-1): DARVTQTPRHKVTEMGQEVTMRCQPILGHNTVFWYRQTMMQGLELLAYFRNRAPLDDSGMPKDRFSAEMPDATLATLKIQPSEPRDSAVYFCASGLAGGSGNEQFFGPGTRLTVL.

The rearrangement uses TRBV1 and TRBJ2-2; the tabulated D call, TRBD2, remains unverified against the DNA. TRBV1 is marked as a pseudogene. The CDR3 runs to 17 residues. The CDR3 loop reads CTSSHCASAGPTGELFF. CDR3 nucleotide sequence: TGCACCAGCAGCCACTGCGCCTCAGCGGGGCCTACCGGGGAGCTGTTTTTT.

The chain employs TRBV19 and TRBJ1-5; TRBD1 matches 7 bases. The ends lost 5 bases at V and 2 bases at J; junction bases unmatched: 3. The CDR3 covers 14 residues. Germline CDR1 is LNHDA and CDR2 is SQIVND (reference sequence). The CDR3 sequence: CASSAGQGNQPQHF. CDR3 sequence (DNA): TGTGCCAGTAGTGCAGGACAGGGCAATCAGCCCCAGCATTTT.

The DNA of the CDR3 is TGTGCCAGCAAGAGGGATGGAGAGACCCAGTACTTC. Residues: CASKRDGETQYF. The genes are TRBV7-9 and TRBJ2-5, with D perhaps TRBD2 (5 bases). Trimming left V 7 bases short and J 4 bases short, with 10 bases between. Germline-derived CDR1 and CDR2 are SEHNR and FQNEAQ (reference sequence). The CDR3 has 12 residues.

The chain recombines TRBV9 with TRBJ2-7; TRBD1 matches at 8 bases. CDR1 is SGDLS and CDR2 is YYNGEE in the germline V gene. V lost 0 bases to trimming and J lost 2 bases; unmatched junction nucleotides: 4. CDR3 size: 15 residues. The CDR3: CASSVEQGVPYEQYF. DNA for the CDR3: TGTGCCAGCAGCGTAGAACAGGGGGTCCCCTACGAGCAGTACTTC. The variable domain in full, completed from reference TRBV9 and TRBJ2-7, reads DSGVTQTPKHLITATGQRVTLRCSPRSGDLSVYWYQQSLDQGLQFLIQYYNGEERAKGNILERFSAQQFPDLHSELNLSSLELGDSALYFCASSVEQGVPYEQYFGPGTRLTVT.

The chain joins TRBV6-1 to TRBJ2-7, with 9 bases fitting TRBD2. V was clipped by 1 base and J by 4 bases; unmatched bases: 5. The germline gives CDR1 MNHNS, CDR2 SASEGT. The CDR3 length is 15 residues. The CDR3 DNA is TGTGCCAGCAGTGAAGGGCTAGCGGGAAATTACGAGCAGTACTTC. As protein: CASSEGLAGNYEQYF.

In DNA, the CDR3 is TGTGCCAGCAGCTTAGTAGCGGGGGGCCCTCAGCCCCAGCATTTT. It specifies CASSLVAGGPQPQHF. This rearrangement joins TRBV7-8 to TRBJ1-5, with D perhaps TRBD1 (6 bases). V was clipped by 1 base and J by 6 bases, with 13 bases between them. Germline CDR1 and CDR2: SGHVS and FQNEAQ. The CDR3 runs to 15 residues.

V gene TRBV10-3 combines with J gene TRBJ2-7; the match to TRBD2 covers 8 bases. Per the germline V gene, CDR1 is ENHRY and CDR2 is SYGVKD. Germline trimming cut 6 bases from V and 2 bases from J; bases unmatched to any gene: 9. CDR3 length equals 15 residues. For the CDR3, the DNA is TGTGCCATCAGCGAAAGCGGGAGCGGCCCCTACGAGCAGTACTTC. It yields the protein CAISESGSGPYEQYF.